This T cell receptor beta chain was documented in a study of T cells in Graves' hyperthyroidism and ophthalmopathy (dated 2019 in TCRdb). Context from the whole study: Peripheral blood samples were taken at the time of initial diagnosis, prior to any treatment. TCR V-J signatures able to tell the groups apart were searched for in a discovery cohort of 90 to 100 patients, of whom more than 40 had Graves' ophthalmopathy and some 60 had stable Graves' hyperthyroidism. Prospective prediction of ophthalmopathy was tested in an independent validation cohort consisting of roughly 19 hyperthyroidism patients and 15 to 17 patients who later progressed to ophthalmopathy. The approximately 100 discovery patients were divided at random into training and test sets in a 7:3 ratio. Thyroid tissue and blood T-cell repertoires from about six Graves' hyperthyroidism patients were also compared in the study. After blood sampling, hyperthyroidism patients were treated with methimazole at a starting dose of 30 mg daily, and ophthalmopathy patients were treated with high-dose intravenous methylprednisolone. According to the paper, TCR Vbeta CDR3 sequencing was carried out on around 140 peripheral blood samples, which came from fewer than 50 ophthalmopathy, fewer than 80 hyperthyroidism and approximately 17 progressor patients.

What the study reported, not specific to this receptor: In validation, the model predicted progression to ophthalmopathy with roughly 66% sensitivity and approximately 72% specificity, a median of around 6.6 months before onset. In cross-validation, a model built on a 13 V-J signature told ophthalmopathy apart from stable hyperthyroidism with less than 90% sensitivity and 81% to 82% specificity, and in testing the same model reached 80%/75%. Sample size was not statistically predetermined, and investigators were not blinded to group allocation. Most expanded thyroid clonotypes (frequency above 0.001) were also detected in blood, suggesting blood repertoires may reflect thyroid immune responses.

The TCR beta CDR3 regions were amplified from the RNA transcripts. The first round of RT-PCR for the TCR CDR3 was performed with the HTBI primer set and the Qiagen OneStep RT-PCR kit. Libraries were constructed in a second round of multiplex PCR, after which size selection and purification were performed. The libraries were sequenced on an Illumina HiSeq2000 using paired-end 100 bp reads. Turning to the authors' computational methods: SOAPnuke was used to process the raw data, removing reads that contained adapters or uncalled bases, had a mean Phred below 15, or lacked an exact match to the constant primer or identifier. COPE v1.2.5 was used to merge the high-quality paired reads, and each unique nucleotide sequence was defined as a clonotype. MiTCR v1.1 was used to align the clonotypes against IMGT TRBV, TRBD and TRBJ reference segments. The analysis was restricted to V-J combinations with a frequency above 0.0001, which together covered 99.2% of the repertoires. The TCS score was defined as the ratio of F50 (clonal expansion) to E x V (chaos), calculated using BLOSUM62-based TCRdist between CDR3 peptides within each V-J. Welch's t-statistics and random forest reduced 514 V-J features to 10 to 15, which were used in a naive Bayes classifier (R e1071). The similarity between thyroid and blood repertoires was quantified using the Morisita-Horn index. TCRdb trimmed the raw reads at Q25, called clones with MiXCR and kept productive beta chains. All rows with the same CDR3 protein become a single entry with the most common DNA and genes. None of the V and J calls come from the authors' own analysis; TCRdb made them. In this sample the table shows approximately 100,000 distinct CDR3 sequences, 47% of which occur a single time. About 26% of the sample comes from the top ten.

Stable Graves' hyperthyroidism was defined as the absence of progression to ophthalmopathy over 18 months of follow-up. Hyperthyroidism patients were aged 18 to 65 years and newly diagnosed, with disease duration of less than 2 months. Any patient with an uncontrolled infection, another autoimmune disease, pregnancy or lactation was excluded. Diagnoses relied on clinical symptoms, serum thyroxine and TRAb, thyroid ultrasound and orbital computed tomography. PBMCs were isolated from about 9.2 ml of fresh peripheral blood by Ficoll-Paque density gradient centrifugation. Trizol reagent was used to extract total RNA, and RNA quality was then checked on an Agilent 2100 Bioanalyzer. Only a few counts were recorded for this clonotype. Its antigen is still unknown. Base qualities are not recorded, but no much larger clone differs from it by a single base. The sample consisted of blood. The TCR was taken from a man between 40 and 49 years old with Graves' hyperthyroidism.

The CDR3: CASSFSTPRGQGEKLFF. The nucleotide sequence is TGCGCCAGCAGCTTTTCTACACCCAGGGGCCAGGGTGAAAAACTGTTTTTT. This receptor chain uses TRBV4-3 and TRBJ1-4; the D region possibly corresponds to TRBD1 (6 bases align). The germline V gene sets CDR1 to LGHNA and CDR2 to YSLEER. The V end loses 5 bases and the J end loses 7 bases, and a stretch of 23 bases separates them. The cysteine opens and the phenylalanine closes a CDR3 of 17 amino acids. Only the CDR3 part of the read is kept: 51 bases, read in frame from the first base.